The 23 T cell receptor beta chains given below trace back to one sample, sequenced in a study of blood T cell repertoires in COVID-19. Measured with immunoSEQ multiplex PCR; TCRdb has only the in-frame clones, and not every one. Of about 170,000 clones in the sample, around four fifths were seen once. Sequenced: peripheral blood. The receptors come from a man aged 35 to 55 who had recovered from COVID-19.

The J gene is TRBJ1-2, the V gene TRBV5-4; 9 bases are a match to TRBD1. Looked up from germline, CDR1 is SGHNT and CDR2 is YYREEE (reference sequence). V was pared by 4 bases and J by 8 bases, with 15 bases of the junction left unmatched. This CDR3 is built from 16 residues. Here the CDR3 reads CASSPLRGGQGGGYTF. The CDR3 nucleotides are TGTGCCAGCAGCCCGCTCCGGGGGGGACAGGGAGGGGGCTACACCTTC. Supplemented by reference TRBV5-4 and TRBJ1-2, the full variable domain reads ETGVTQSPTHLIKTRGQQVTLRCSSQSGHNTVSWYQQALGQGPQFIFQYYREEENGRGNFPPRFSGLQFPNYSSELNVNALELDDSALYLCASSPLRGGQGGGYTFGSGTRLTVV.

The chain has TRBV28 and TRBJ1-1; D perhaps matches TRBD1 (5 bases). The CDR3 runs 16 residues. CDR1 MDHEN and CDR2 SYDVKM come from the germline V gene. V lost 2 bases and J 1 base, leaving 14 bases between the germline ends. CDR3 amino acids: CASSLGGATTNTEAFF. The CDR3 coding sequence is TGTGCCAGCAGTTTAGGAGGGGCCACTACGAACACTGAAGCTTTCTTT.

The CDR3 loop reads CAIRHLDSLSEQYF. CDR3 nucleotide sequence: TGTGCCATCAGGCACTTAGACAGTTTAAGCGAGCAGTACTTC. The J gene is TRBJ2-7, the V gene TRBV10-3; TRBD1 is a possible D gene (5 bases). Trimming pared 6 bases from V and 6 bases from J, leaving 18 bases between. The V gene's germline CDR1 is ENHRY and CDR2 SYGVKD. The CDR3 totals 14 residues.

The rearrangement uses TRBV9 and TRBJ2-3; D is unclear. Germline V gene data show CDR1 as SGDLS and CDR2 as YYNGEE. This CDR3 contains 14 residues. With 4 bases removed from V and 3 bases from J, the gap between germline ends came to 12 bases. CDR3: CASSPTLATDTQYF. The CDR3 DNA sequence: TGTGCCAGCAGCCCCACCTTAGCAACAGATACGCAGTATTTT. Drawing the rest from reference TRBV9 and TRBJ2-3, the complete variable domain is DSGVTQTPKHLITATGQRVTLRCSPRSGDLSVYWYQQSLDQGLQFLIQYYNGEERAKGNILERFSAQQFPDLHSELNLSSLELGDSALYFCASSPTLATDTQYFGPGTRLTVL.

This chain uses TRBV9 with TRBJ2-7; D gene ambiguous. Germline V gene lookup returns CDR1 SGDLS and CDR2 YYNGEE. The V end lost 4 bases, the J end lost 10 bases, and 12 bases lay between the germline ends. CDR3 length: 11 amino acids. The CDR3 DNA is TGTGCCAGCAGCCCTCCCAGGCACCAGTACTTC. Its protein product is CASSPPRHQYF.

The rearrangement uses TRBV4-2 and TRBJ1-5; D is unresolved. Trimming left V 0 bases short and J 1 base short, with 13 bases between. CDR1 and CDR2 (germline): LGHNA, YNFKEQ. This CDR3 is 17 amino acids long. The CDR3 region is CASSQESVAVSNQPQHF. CDR3 DNA sequence: TGTGCCAGCAGCCAAGAAAGCGTGGCAGTAAGCAATCAGCCCCAGCATTTT.

This clone appeared a few times. The germline gene is not matched at one end of the junction; a read error may be the cause. This chain connects TRBV7-7 to TRBJ2-7, with D unresolved. Germline CDR1 and CDR2: SSHAT and FNYEAQ (reference sequence). CDR3 size: 15 residues. CDR3 residues: CASSLEQRPPNEQYF. CDR3 bases: TGTGCTAGCAGCTTAGAACAGAGACCTCCTAACGAGCAGTACTTC.

The chain couples TRBV7-6 to TRBJ2-1; TRBD1 matches 9 bases. Trimming cost V 3 bases and J 5 bases; bases outside gene matches: 5. The CDR3 sequence is 15 residues long. The germline gives CDR1 SGHVS, CDR2 FNYEAQ. In DNA form, the CDR3 reads TGTGCCAGCAGCTTTCGACAGGGGGATGACAATGAGCAGTTCTTC. It specifies CASSFRQGDDNEQFF. The entire variable domain, with the rest obtained from reference TRBV7-6 and TRBJ2-1, is as follows: GAGVSQSPRYKVTKRGQDVALRCDPISGHVSLYWYRQALGQGPEFLTYFNYEAQQDKSGLPNDRFSAERPEGSISTLTIQRTEQRDSAMYRCASSFRQGDDNEQFFGPGTRLTVL.

The chain combines TRBV30 with TRBJ2-2; 10 bases fit TRBD2. With V trimmed by 4 bases and J by 0 bases, 11 bases remained unmatched. Germline V CDR1 and CDR2: GTSNPN, SVGIG (reference sequence). CDR3 length: 18 amino acids. The CDR3 loop is CAWTDPAGGTTNTGELFF. The DNA of the CDR3 is TGTGCCTGGACTGACCCAGCGGGAGGGACTACGAACACCGGGGAGCTGTTTTTT.

The CDR3 is CAWSVGDTGELFF. The CDR3 coding sequence is TGTGCCTGGAGTGTAGGGGACACCGGGGAGCTGTTTTTT. V usage is TRBV30 and J usage is TRBJ2-2, with a possible D match to TRBD1 (5 bases). The CDR3 has 13 amino acids. The V and J ends lost 0 bases and 3 bases respectively, with 5 bases between them. Per germline, CDR1 GTSNPN and CDR2 SVGIG (reference sequence).

A few counts support this clone. V is TRBV4-1 and J is TRBJ1-5; 9 nucleotides match TRBD1. The CDR3 length is 19 residues. V dropped 8 bases and J dropped 4; count of bases not matched to a gene: 21. The germline CDR1 and CDR2 sequences are MGHRA and YSYEKL. The CDR3 here is CASSPTFTGGTLPNQPQHF. Here the CDR3 DNA reads TGCGCCAGCTCCCCAACCTTTACAGGGGGCACCTTGCCTAATCAGCCCCAGCATTTT.

The sample holds one count of this clone. This chain uses TRBV11-2 with TRBJ2-5; unclear D gene. The germline V gene encodes CDR1 SGHAT and CDR2 FQNNGV. The CDR3 spans 14 residues. V was clipped by 3 bases and J by 10 bases, with 18 bases between them. As DNA, the CDR3 is TGTGCCAGCAGCTTCTCTAGTGCCAATGAAGGCCAGTACTTC. Protein product: CASSFSSANEGQYF.

The genes are TRBV7-8 and TRBJ2-1; D is possibly TRBD2 (5 bases). Germline V gene data show CDR1 as SGHVS and CDR2 as FQNEAQ. V was clipped by 4 bases and J by 8 bases, with 9 bases between them. This CDR3 region has 12 residues. CDR3 loop: CASSSRTYEQFF. As DNA, the CDR3 is TGTGCCAGCAGCTCGCGGACTTATGAGCAGTTCTTC.

The V and J genes are TRBV27 and TRBJ1-1; D perhaps matches TRBD1 (6 bases). V lost 5 bases and J lost 4, with 14 bases in between. Germline V gene data show CDR1 as MNHEY and CDR2 as SMNVEV (reference sequence). The CDR3 consists of 14 residues. CDR3 sequence: CASSTTGWGTEAFF. DNA of the CDR3: TGTGCCAGCAGTACTACAGGGTGGGGCACTGAAGCTTTCTTT.

The chain has TRBV5-1 and TRBJ2-5, with TRBD2 as a possible D gene (6 bases). The CDR3 spans 14 residues. Germline assignment: CDR1 SGHRS and CDR2 YFSETQ. Trimming cost V 0 bases and J 1 base, with 7 bases left between them. The CDR3 nucleotides read TGCGCCAGCAGCTTGGGCGGGATCCAAGAGACCCAGTACTTC. Translating gives CASSLGGIQETQYF.

The V and J genes are TRBV28 and TRBJ1-1, with no clear D. Trimming cost V 1 base and J 0 bases, with 9 bases left between them. CDR1 and CDR2 (germline): MDHEN, SYDVKM. This CDR3 is 15 amino acids long. CDR3 in DNA: TGTGCCAGCAGTTTATATCCGGGTCTGAACACTGAAGCTTTCTTT. It codes for CASSLYPGLNTEAFF.

The rearrangement links TRBV4-3 to TRBJ2-3; 8 nucleotides agree with TRBD2. Germline V CDR1 and CDR2: LGHNA, YSLEER. This CDR3 region has 15 residues. V lost 3 bases to trimming and J lost 1 base; unmatched junction nucleotides: 3. The DNA of the CDR3 is TGCGCCAGCAGCCACGATAGCGGGGGCACAGATACGCAGTATTTT. Translating it yields CASSHDSGGTDTQYF.

The genes are TRBV9 and TRBJ1-2; D is perhaps TRBD1 (5 bases). V was trimmed by 5 bases and J by 7 bases, leaving 18 bases between them. The CDR3 spans 14 residues. Germline CDR1 is SGDLS and CDR2 is YYNGEE. CDR3 DNA: TGTGCCAGCAGTGCCCGACAGCGCGAAAGTGGCTACACCTTC. Its translation: CASSARQRESGYTF.

The chain uses TRBV28 and TRBJ1-5, with D uncertain. V gave up 7 bases and J gave up 2 bases, with 12 bases separating them. The CDR3 contains 14 residues. Per germline, CDR1 MDHEN and CDR2 SYDVKM. CDR3 bases: TGTGCCAGCACGGAGGGCGGGGGCAATCAGCCCCAGCATTTT. Amino acids: CASTEGGGNQPQHF. Supplemented by reference TRBV28 and TRBJ1-5, the full variable domain reads DVKVTQSSRYLVKRTGEKVFLECVQDMDHENMFWYRQDPGLGLRLIYFSYDVKMKEKGDIPEGYSVSREKKERFSLILESASTNQTSMYLCASTEGGGNQPQHFGDGTRLSIL.

This chain connects TRBV11-2 to TRBJ2-7; D may be TRBD1 (6 bases). CDR1 is SGHAT, CDR2 FQNNGV, per germline. This CDR3 is built from 12 residues. V lost 4 bases to trimming and J lost 2 bases, with 6 bases between them. CDR3 sequence (DNA): TGTGCCAGCAGCTGGGACACCTACGAGCAGTACTTC. This codes for CASSWDTYEQYF. The full variable domain, rest sourced from reference TRBV11-2 and TRBJ2-7, is EAGVAQSPRYKIIEKRQSVAFWCNPISGHATLYWYQQILGQGPKLLIQFQNNGVVDDSQLPKDRFSAERLKGVDSTLKIQPAKLEDSAVYLCASSWDTYEQYFGPGTRLTVT.

This clone was observed once. The gene calls are TRBV29-1 and TRBJ2-3; D might be TRBD2 (6 bases). Germline CDR1 reads SQVTM; CDR2 reads ANQGSEA. Trimming removed 7 bases at V and 2 bases at J, with 19 bases between. The CDR3 has 15 residues. The CDR3 region is CSAPVGTFITDTQYF. The CDR3 region has the DNA TGCAGCGCCCCAGTCGGGACTTTCATCACAGATACGCAGTATTTT.

The chain couples TRBV30 to TRBJ2-5, with TRBD1 as a possible D gene (6 bases). Germline V CDR1 and CDR2: GTSNPN, SVGIG (reference sequence). The V gene lost 2 bases and the J gene lost 0 bases, with 13 bases spanning the gap. The CDR3 contains 15 residues. The CDR3 spells CAWSKWDKYQETQYF. The CDR3 region has the DNA TGTGCCTGGAGTAAGTGGGACAAGTACCAAGAGACCCAGTACTTC.

The V and J genes are TRBV9 and TRBJ2-6; D might be TRBD1 (6 bases). Germline loops: CDR1 SGDLS, CDR2 YYNGEE. The CDR3 contains 18 residues. The germline V and J ends were trimmed by 0 bases and 1 base, with 14 bases remaining between them. The CDR3 DNA reads as TGTGCCAGCAGCGTAGACACAGGGTTGTCTTCTGGGGCCAACGTCCTGACTTTC. This gives the protein CASSVDTGLSSGANVLTF.